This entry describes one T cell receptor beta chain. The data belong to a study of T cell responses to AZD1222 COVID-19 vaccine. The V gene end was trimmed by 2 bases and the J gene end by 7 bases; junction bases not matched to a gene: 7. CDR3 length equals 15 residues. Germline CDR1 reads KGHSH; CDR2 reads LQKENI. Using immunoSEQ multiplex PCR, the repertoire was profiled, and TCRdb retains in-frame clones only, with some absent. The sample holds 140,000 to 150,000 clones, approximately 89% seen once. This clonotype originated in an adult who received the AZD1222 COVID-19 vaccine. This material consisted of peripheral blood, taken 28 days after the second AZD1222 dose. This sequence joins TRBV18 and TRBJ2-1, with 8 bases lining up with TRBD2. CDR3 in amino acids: CASSPVAGNRNEQFF. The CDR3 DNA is TGTGCCAGCTCACCAGTAGCGGGAAATCGAAATGAGCAGTTCTTC.